Below are 18 T cell receptor beta chains sequenced from a single sample in a study of cytomegalovirus exposure and HLA in healthy donors. Researchers ran the PCR with 60 Vbeta and 13 Jbeta primers. Data came from immunoSEQ multiplex PCR; TCRdb stores just in-frame clones and leaves some out. The sample contains under 250,000 clones, 75% to 85% of which appear only once. The sequencing sample was made of PBMCs. The receptors come from a woman aged 55-70 years in good health and CMV-seropositive.

The chain couples TRBV5-5 to TRBJ2-7; TRBD1 matches 10 bases. The trim removed 3 bases at V and 2 bases at J, leaving 5 bases unmatched. The length of the CDR3 is 15 residues. CDR1 is SGHKS, CDR2 YYEKEE, per germline (reference sequence). CDR3 in amino acids: CASSSTGTGAYEQYF. The CDR3 DNA follows: TGTGCCAGCAGCTCAACAGGGACAGGGGCCTACGAGCAGTACTTC.

This clone was counted only a few times. The CDR3 loop is CASSPRGSSSYEQYF. In DNA, the CDR3 is TGTGCCAGCAGCCCGCGAGGATCCAGCTCCTACGAGCAGTACTTC. The V and J genes are TRBV7-6 and TRBJ2-7; D is ambiguous. V lost 5 bases and J 0 bases, leaving 14 bases between the germline ends. CDR3 length equals 15 residues. The germline V gene has CDR1 SGHVS and CDR2 FNYEAQ.

The chain couples TRBV21-1 to TRBJ2-1; TRBD2 is the table's D call and was not checked against the DNA. TRBV21-1 is recorded as a pseudogene. The CDR3 sequence is 16 residues long. The CDR3 sequence is CASSKESSGSCLAGFF. Written as DNA, the CDR3 is TGTGCCAGCAGCAAAGAGTCTAGCGGGAGCTGTCTGGCCGGGTTCTTC.

This chain connects TRBV11-2 to TRBJ1-2; 7 bases agree with TRBD1. The CDR3 is made up of 13 amino acids. Germline V gives CDR1 SGHAT, CDR2 FQNNGV. With 5 bases clipped from V and 6 bases from J, the junction kept 6 bases outside the gene matches. CDR3 residues: CASSASTGDGYTF. In DNA, the CDR3 is TGTGCCAGCAGCGCCTCTACAGGGGATGGCTACACCTTC.

The V and J genes are TRBV30 and TRBJ1-5; D is perhaps TRBD1 (6 bases). The CDR3 is 15 residues long. Germline assignment: CDR1 GTSNPN and CDR2 SVGIG (reference sequence). Trimming stripped 0 bases from V and 5 bases from J, with 14 bases between. The CDR3 region is CAWSVGTGRYQPQHF. CDR3 DNA: TGTGCCTGGAGTGTGGGAACAGGGCGCTATCAGCCCCAGCATTTT.

The V and J genes are TRBV7-9 and TRBJ1-2, with 8 bases matching TRBD1. Germline V gene sequence: CDR1 SEHNR, CDR2 FQNEAQ (reference sequence). The CDR3 is 15 amino acids. The V gene end was trimmed by 2 bases and the J gene end by 4 bases; junction bases not matched to a gene: 6. DNA of the CDR3: TGTGCCAGCAGCTTAACGACAGGGGAGAGCTATGGCTACACCTTC. Translating it yields CASSLTTGESYGYTF. Filled out from reference TRBV7-9 and TRBJ1-2, the complete variable domain reads DTGVSQNPRHKITKRGQNVTFRCDPISEHNRLYWYRQTLGQGPEFLTYFQNEAQLEKSRLLSDRFSAERPKGSFSTLEIQRTEQGDSAMYLCASSLTTGESYGYTFGSGTRLTVV.

V gene TRBV10-3 combines with J gene TRBJ1-5; 8 nucleotides agree with TRBD1. The CDR3 consists of 15 residues. Germline values: CDR1 ENHRY, CDR2 SYGVKD. V lost 0 bases, J lost 7 bases, and 5 bases stayed unmatched. The CDR3 spells CAISESQTGEQPQHF. CDR3 nucleotide sequence: TGTGCCATCAGTGAGTCCCAGACAGGGGAACAGCCCCAGCATTTT.

V is TRBV28 and J is TRBJ2-2; weak D call: TRBD2 (5 bases). Germline V gene sequence: CDR1 MDHEN, CDR2 SYDVKM. Trimming stripped 7 bases from V and 4 bases from J, with 7 bases between. The CDR3 runs to 12 residues. CDR3 region: CASISGTGELFF. Written as DNA, the CDR3 is TGTGCCAGCATAAGCGGCACCGGGGAGCTGTTTTTT.

The chain employs TRBV4-1 and TRBJ1-5, with a possible D match to TRBD1 (5 bases). From germline, CDR1 is MGHRA and CDR2 YSYEKL. Between the trimmed V and J ends, which lost 0 bases and 5 bases, there was a span of 17 bases. The CDR3 has 17 residues. CDR3 in amino acids: CASSQDAGRRGYQPQHF. The CDR3 DNA reads TGCGCCAGCAGCCAAGACGCGGGACGTAGAGGTTATCAGCCCCAGCATTTT.

This clone showed up just a few times. J is TRBJ1-1 and V is TRBV27; maybe TRBD1 (5 bases). V dropped 6 bases and J dropped 2 bases, with 10 bases sitting between them. This CDR3 spans 13 amino acids. Germline CDR1 MNHEY, CDR2 SMNVEV (reference sequence). DNA for the CDR3: TGTGCCAGCAGCTACAGGAGCAACACTGAAGCTTTCTTT. Protein sequence: CASSYRSNTEAFF.

This clone was counted once. This chain connects TRBV11-2 to TRBJ2-7; TRBD2 agrees at 8 bases. The trim removed 4 bases at V and 0 bases at J, leaving 8 bases unmatched. This CDR3 has 16 residues. CDR1 is SGHAT, CDR2 FQNNGV, per germline. CDR3 in DNA: TGTGCCAGCAGCTCCTTGGGCGGGAGGACCTCCTACGAGCAGTACTTC. Its protein is CASSSLGGRTSYEQYF.

This rearrangement joins TRBV5-1 to TRBJ2-1; 12 nucleotides line up with TRBD2. V lost 0 bases to trimming and J lost 0 bases; unmatched junction nucleotides: 7. The CDR3 length is 19 residues. CDR1 is SGHRS, CDR2 YFSETQ, per germline. CDR3 nucleotides: TGCGCCAGCAGCTTGGTACTAGCGGGAGGTAGCGGCTCCTACAATGAGCAGTTCTTC. Its translation is CASSLVLAGGSGSYNEQFF.

The rearrangement links TRBV6-6 to TRBJ2-7; 7 bases agree with TRBD1. Trimming took 0 bases from V and 6 from J; bases not matched to a gene: 5. The germline V gene encodes CDR1 MNHNY and CDR2 SVGAGI (reference sequence). This CDR3 is built from 14 residues. DNA for the CDR3: TGTGCCAGCAGTTACTCTGGACAGGCCGGCGAGCAGTACTTC. Translation gives CASSYSGQAGEQYF.

The rearrangement uses TRBV18 and TRBJ1-1; D not resolved. The CDR3 runs to 12 residues. Germline-derived CDR1 and CDR2 are KGHSH and LQKENI. V was trimmed by 4 bases and J by 6 bases, leaving 9 bases between them. CDR3 DNA sequence: TGTGCCAGCTCACTGACTGGCGCTGAAGCTTTCTTT. Residues: CASSLTGAEAFF.

In DNA, the CDR3 is TGTGCCAGCAGCGTTTCCGGGACAGGGGCTGAAAAACTGTTTTTT. Its protein is CASSVSGTGAEKLFF. The chain couples TRBV9 to TRBJ1-4; 10 nucleotides agree with TRBD1. Germline CDR1 is SGDLS and CDR2 is YYNGEE. V lost 2 bases and J lost 7; bases outside the gene matches: 5. The CDR3 sequence is 15 residues long.

The chain is built from TRBV6-4 and TRBJ2-3, with a possible D match to TRBD1 (5 bases). Germline CDR1 MRHNA, CDR2 SNTAGT. Trimming took off 7 bases at V and 1 base at J, with 15 bases between the two ends. The CDR3 extends over 15 amino acids. The CDR3 bases are TGTGCCAGCATTAATGACAGAAATGGCACAGATACGCAGTATTTT. This gives the protein CASINDRNGTDTQYF.

The chain recombines TRBV18 with TRBJ2-2; D uncertain. V was shortened by 3 bases and J by 1 base, with 9 bases between the two germline ends. The CDR3 is 15 residues long. The germline gives CDR1 KGHSH, CDR2 LQKENI. For the CDR3, the DNA is TGTGCCAGCTCACCGCTAGGCGGGAACACCGGGGAGCTGTTTTTT. Translation gives CASSPLGGNTGELFF.

The chain links TRBV6-5 to TRBJ1-1; TRBD1 aligns across 7 bases. The J segment lost 5 bases and the V segment lost 8 bases, leaving 8 bases of the junction unmatched. The CDR3 consists of 13 residues. The germline V gene encodes CDR1 MNHEY and CDR2 SVGAGI. CDR3 sequence reads: CASGRQGSTEAFF. CDR3 in DNA: TGTGCCAGCGGTAGACAGGGCTCAACTGAAGCTTTCTTT.